This T cell receptor (beta chain) stems from a study of vaccination and CD4 T cells after COVID-19. In the study overall: Controls used CEFX viral epitopes (positive), HIV-1 Nef peptides (negative), or no peptide.

Points on this clonotype: Its antigen is not known.

As to treatment: roughly 10-day PBMC culture with coronavirus spike peptide pools or control peptides (ViraFEST assay). From the roughly ten-day cultures, CD4+ T cells were isolated by negative selection. CDR1 and CDR2 (germline): ENHRY, SYGVKD. Trimming pared 6 bases from V and 2 bases from J, leaving 11 bases between. CDR3 size: 14 residues. The Oncomine TCR Beta short-read assay sequenced DNA from cultured CD4+ T cells. MiXCR, run by TCRdb on the PCR reads, gives a single entry per CDR3 protein. This table has fewer than 9,500 distinct CDR3 sequences, about 54% appearing once. This rearrangement joins TRBV10-3 to TRBJ2-4; D may be TRBD1 (6 bases). Source material: CD4+ T cells from blood, cultured in vitro. This receptor was obtained from a human donor who had recovered from COVID-19. Here the CDR3 reads CAISPDSSKNIQYF. CDR3 DNA: TGTGCCATCAGCCCGGACAGTTCCAAAAACATTCAGTACTTC.